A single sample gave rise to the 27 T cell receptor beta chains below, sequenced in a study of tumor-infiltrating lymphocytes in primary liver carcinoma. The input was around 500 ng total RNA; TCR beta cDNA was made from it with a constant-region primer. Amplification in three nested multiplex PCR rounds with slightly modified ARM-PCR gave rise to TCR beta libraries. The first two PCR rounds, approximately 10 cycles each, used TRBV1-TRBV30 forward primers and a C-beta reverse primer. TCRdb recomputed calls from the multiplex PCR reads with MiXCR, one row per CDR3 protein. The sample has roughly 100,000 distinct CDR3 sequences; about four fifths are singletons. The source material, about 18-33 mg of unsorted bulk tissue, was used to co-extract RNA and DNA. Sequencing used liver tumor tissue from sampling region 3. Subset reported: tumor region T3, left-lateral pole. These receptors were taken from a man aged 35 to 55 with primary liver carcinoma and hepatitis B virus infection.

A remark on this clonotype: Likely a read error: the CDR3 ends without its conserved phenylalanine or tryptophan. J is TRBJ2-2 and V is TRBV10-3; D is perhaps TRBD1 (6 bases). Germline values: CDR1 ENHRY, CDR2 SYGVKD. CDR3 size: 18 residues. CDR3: CTISDEIVLTGNTGELFL. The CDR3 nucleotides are TGTACCATCAGTGATGAAATTGTGTTGACAGGGAACACCGGGGAGCTGTTTTTA.

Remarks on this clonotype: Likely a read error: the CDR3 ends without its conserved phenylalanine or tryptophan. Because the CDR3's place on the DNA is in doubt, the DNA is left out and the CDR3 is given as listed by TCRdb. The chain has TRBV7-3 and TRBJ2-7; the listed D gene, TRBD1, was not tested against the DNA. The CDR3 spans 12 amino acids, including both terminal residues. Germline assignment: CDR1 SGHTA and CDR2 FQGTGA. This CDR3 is CASSFRVHEQYL.

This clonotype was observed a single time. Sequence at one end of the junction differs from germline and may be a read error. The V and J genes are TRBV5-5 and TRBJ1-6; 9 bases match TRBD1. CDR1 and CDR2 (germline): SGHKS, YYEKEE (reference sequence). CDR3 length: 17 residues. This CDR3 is CANHPGDRGVRNSPLHF. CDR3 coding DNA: TGTGCCAACCACCCGGGCGACAGGGGGGTGAGGAATTCACCCCTTCACTTT.

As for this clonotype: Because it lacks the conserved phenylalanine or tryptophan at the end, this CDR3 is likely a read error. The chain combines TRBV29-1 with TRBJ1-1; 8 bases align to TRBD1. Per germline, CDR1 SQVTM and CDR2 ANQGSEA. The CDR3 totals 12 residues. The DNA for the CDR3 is TGCAACGTGGGGACAGGCATGATTGAAGCTTTCTAT. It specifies CNVGTGMIEAFY.

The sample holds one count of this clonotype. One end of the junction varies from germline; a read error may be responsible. The DNA of the CDR3 is TGTGCCAGCAGCTTAGGTGTGGGGGGGCCGGCATTGGATGAGCATTTCTTC. Protein product: CASSLGVGGPALDEHFF. V usage is TRBV11-2 and J usage is TRBJ2-1; the D gene is possibly TRBD2 (7 bases). From germline, CDR1 is SGHAT and CDR2 FQNNGV. This CDR3 contains 17 residues. Combining the CDR3 with reference TRBV11-2 and TRBJ2-1 gives the whole variable domain EAGVAQSPRYKIIEKRQSVAFWCNPISGHATLYWYQQILGQGPKLLIQFQNNGVVDDSQLPKDRFSAERLKGVDSTLKIQPAKLEDSAVYLCASSLGVGGPALDEHFFGPGTRLTVL.

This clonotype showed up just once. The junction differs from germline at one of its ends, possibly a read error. The CDR3 DNA sequence: TGTGCCAGCAGTGGTGTCACCAGCTACGGGCAGTACTTC. Encoded protein: CASSGVTSYGQYF. The chain couples TRBV12-3 or TRBV12-4 to TRBJ2-7; no clear D gene. CDR3 length: 13 amino acids.

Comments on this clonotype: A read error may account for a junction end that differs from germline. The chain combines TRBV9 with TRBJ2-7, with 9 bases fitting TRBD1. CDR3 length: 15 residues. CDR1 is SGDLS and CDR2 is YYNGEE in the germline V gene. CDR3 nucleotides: TGTCCCAGCAGCGTAGGGTGGGACAGGGCCCACGATCAGTACTTC. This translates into CPSSVGWDRAHDQYF.

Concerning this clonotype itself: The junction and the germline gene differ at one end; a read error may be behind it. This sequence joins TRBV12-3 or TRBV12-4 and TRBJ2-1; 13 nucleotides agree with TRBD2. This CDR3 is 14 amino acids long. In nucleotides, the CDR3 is TGTGTCAGCACCCGGACTAGCGGGGGCGATGAGCAGCTCTTC. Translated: CVSTRTSGGDEQLF.

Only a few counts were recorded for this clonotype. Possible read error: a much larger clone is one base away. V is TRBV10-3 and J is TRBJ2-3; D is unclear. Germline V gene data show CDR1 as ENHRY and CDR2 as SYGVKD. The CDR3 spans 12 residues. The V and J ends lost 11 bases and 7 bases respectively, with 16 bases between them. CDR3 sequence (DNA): TGTGCCTGTGGTAATGAGATAAATACGCAGTATTTT. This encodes CACGNEINTQYF.

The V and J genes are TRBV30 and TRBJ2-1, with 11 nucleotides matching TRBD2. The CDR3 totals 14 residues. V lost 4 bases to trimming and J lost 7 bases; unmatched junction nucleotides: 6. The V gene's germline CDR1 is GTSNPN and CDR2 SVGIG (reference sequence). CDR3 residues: CAWTSGRLLNEQFF. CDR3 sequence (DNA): TGTGCCTGGACTAGCGGGAGGTTGTTAAATGAGCAGTTCTTC. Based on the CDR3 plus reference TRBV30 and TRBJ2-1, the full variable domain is SQTIHQWPATLVQPVGSPLSLECTVEGTSNPNLYWYRQAAGRGLQLLFYSVGIGQISSEVPQNLSASRPQDRQFILSSKKLLLSDSGFYLCAWTSGRLLNEQFFGPGTRLTVL.

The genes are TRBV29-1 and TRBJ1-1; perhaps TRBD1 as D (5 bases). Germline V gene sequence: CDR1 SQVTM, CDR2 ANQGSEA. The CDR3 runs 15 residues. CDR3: CSGGRGWGMNTEAFF. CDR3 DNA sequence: TGCAGTGGTGGACGGGGTTGGGGGATGAACACTGAAGCTTTCTTT.

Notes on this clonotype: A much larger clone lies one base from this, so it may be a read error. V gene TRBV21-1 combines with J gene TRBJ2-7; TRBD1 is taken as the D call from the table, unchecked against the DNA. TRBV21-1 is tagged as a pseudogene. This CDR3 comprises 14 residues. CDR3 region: CASSKGGRCDEQYF. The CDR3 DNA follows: TGTGCCAGCAGCAAAGGGGGCAGGTGTGACGAGCAGTACTTC.

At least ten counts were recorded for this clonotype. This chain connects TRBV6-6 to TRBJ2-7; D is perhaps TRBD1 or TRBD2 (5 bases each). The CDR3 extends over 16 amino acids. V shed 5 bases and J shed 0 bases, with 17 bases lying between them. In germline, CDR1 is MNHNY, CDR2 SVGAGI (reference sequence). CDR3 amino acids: CASSHSPGRSSYEQYF. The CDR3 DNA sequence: TGTGCCAGCAGTCATTCCCCGGGACGCAGCTCCTACGAGCAGTACTTC.

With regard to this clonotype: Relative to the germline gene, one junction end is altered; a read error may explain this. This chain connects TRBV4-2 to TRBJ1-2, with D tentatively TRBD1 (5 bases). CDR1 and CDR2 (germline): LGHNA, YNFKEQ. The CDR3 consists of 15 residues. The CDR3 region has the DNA TGTGCCAGCAGCCAGGGGACGGTTACTAACTATGACTACACCTTC. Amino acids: CASSQGTVTNYDYTF.

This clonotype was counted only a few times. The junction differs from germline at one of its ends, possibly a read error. In DNA form, the CDR3 reads TGTGCCAGCAGTTTGGGTTCTGGATCCTCTGGGGCCAACGTCCTAGCTTTC. It codes for CASSLGSGSSGANVLAF. The rearrangement uses TRBV6-5 and TRBJ2-6; possibly TRBD1 for D (5 bases). Germline CDR1 is MNHEY and CDR2 is SVGAGI. The CDR3 covers 17 residues.

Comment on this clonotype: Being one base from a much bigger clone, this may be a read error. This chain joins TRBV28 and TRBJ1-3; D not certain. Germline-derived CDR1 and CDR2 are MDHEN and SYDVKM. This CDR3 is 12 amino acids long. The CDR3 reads CANSSQGNTIYF. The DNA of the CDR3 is TGTGCCAACAGTTCGCAAGGAAACACCATATATTTT.

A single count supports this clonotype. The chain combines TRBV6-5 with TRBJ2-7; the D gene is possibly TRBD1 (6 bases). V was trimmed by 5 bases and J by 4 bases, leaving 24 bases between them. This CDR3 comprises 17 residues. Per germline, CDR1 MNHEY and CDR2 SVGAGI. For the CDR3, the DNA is TGTGCCAGCAGTGGTATAGCAGGGGCGACTCGACGTTACGAGCAGTACTTC. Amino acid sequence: CASSGIAGATRRYEQYF.

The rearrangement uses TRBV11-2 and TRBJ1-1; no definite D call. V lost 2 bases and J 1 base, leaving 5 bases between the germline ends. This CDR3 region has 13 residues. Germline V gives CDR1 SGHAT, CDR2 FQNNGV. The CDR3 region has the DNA TGTGCCAGCAGCTTAATAGGGAACACTGAAGCTTTCTTT. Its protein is CASSLIGNTEAFF.

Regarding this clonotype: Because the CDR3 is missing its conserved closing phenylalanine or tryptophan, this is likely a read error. This CDR3 reads CASITRQGAYSPLHI. The CDR3 DNA is TGTGCCAGCATCACGAGACAGGGAGCTTATTCACCCCTCCACATT. The chain uses TRBV6-1 and TRBJ1-6; 7 nucleotides line up with TRBD1. Unmatched junction bases numbered 11, after V lost 7 bases and J lost 8 bases. This CDR3 contains 15 residues. From germline, CDR1 is MNHNS and CDR2 SASEGT.

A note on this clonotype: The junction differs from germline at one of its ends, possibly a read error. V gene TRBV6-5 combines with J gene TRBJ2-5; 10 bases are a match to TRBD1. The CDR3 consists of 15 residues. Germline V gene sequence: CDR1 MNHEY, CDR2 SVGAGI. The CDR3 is CASSGTGAGDETQYF. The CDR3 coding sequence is TGTGCCAGCAGCGGGACAGGGGCAGGTGATGAGACTCAGTACTTC.

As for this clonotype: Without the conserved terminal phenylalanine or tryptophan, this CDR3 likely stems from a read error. The CDR3 DNA reads as TGCGCCAGTCCGCCACCGGACAGGGTCTTCCACGAACAGTACTAC. Translating it yields CASPPPDRVFHEQYY. The chain links TRBV28 to TRBJ2-7, with TRBD1 matching over 8 bases. CDR3 length: 15 residues. The germline V gene has CDR1 MDHEN and CDR2 SYDVKM.

The CDR3 DNA sequence: TGTGTCAGGAGCGTGGCGGGATTATACAATGAGCAGTTCTTC. This translates into CVRSVAGLYNEQFF. The chain carries TRBV5-4 and TRBJ2-1, with D perhaps matching TRBD2 (6 bases). Germline-derived CDR1 and CDR2 are SGHNT and YYREEE (reference sequence). The CDR3 has 14 amino acids. Using reference TRBV5-4 and TRBJ2-1 for the parts outside the CDR3, the full variable domain is ETGVTQSPTHLIKTRGQQVTLRCSSQSGHNTVSWYQQALGQGPQFIFQYYREEENGRGNFPPRFSGLQFPNYSSELNVNALELDDSALYLCVRSVAGLYNEQFFGPGTRLTVL.

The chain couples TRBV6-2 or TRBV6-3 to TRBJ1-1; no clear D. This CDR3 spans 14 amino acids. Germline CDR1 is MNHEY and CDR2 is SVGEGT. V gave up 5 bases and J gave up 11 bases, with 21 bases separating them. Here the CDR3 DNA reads TGTGCCAGCAGTACAAGCAGCATGAACACTGTTGCTTTCTTT. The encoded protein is CASSTSSMNTVAFF.

The CDR3 loop reads CASSQILTGGVNDEQFF. The DNA for the CDR3 is TGTGCCAGCAGCCAGATCCTAACGGGAGGGGTAAACGATGAGCAGTTCTTC. The genes are TRBV5-6 and TRBJ2-1; 8 bases are shared with TRBD2. There are 17 residues in the CDR3. The germline V gene encodes CDR1 SGHDT and CDR2 YYEEEE. J was trimmed by 8 bases and V by 4 bases; bases with no gene match: 17.

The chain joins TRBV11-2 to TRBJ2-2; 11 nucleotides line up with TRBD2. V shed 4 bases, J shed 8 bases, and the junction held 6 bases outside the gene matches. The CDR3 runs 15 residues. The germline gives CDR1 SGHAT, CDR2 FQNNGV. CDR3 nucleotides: TGTGCCAGCAGCTCCAGACTAGCGGGGTCGGGGGAGCTGTTTTTT. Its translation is CASSSRLAGSGELFF.

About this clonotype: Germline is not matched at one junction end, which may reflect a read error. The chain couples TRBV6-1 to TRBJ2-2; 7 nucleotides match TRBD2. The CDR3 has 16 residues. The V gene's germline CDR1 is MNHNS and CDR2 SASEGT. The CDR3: CASSVTTGRAGGEVFF. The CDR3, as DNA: TGTGCCAGCAGTGTGACTACGGGGAGGGCCGGCGGGGAGGTGTTTTTT.

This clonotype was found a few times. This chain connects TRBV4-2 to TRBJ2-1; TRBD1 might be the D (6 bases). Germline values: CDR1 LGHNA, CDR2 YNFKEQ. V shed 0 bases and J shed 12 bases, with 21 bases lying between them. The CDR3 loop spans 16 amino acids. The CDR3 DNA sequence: TGTGCCAGCAGCCAAGAGGGAGTAGCGTACCAAGGGGGGCAGTTCTTC. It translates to CASSQEGVAYQGGQFF.